Presented here are 10 T cell receptor beta chains from one specimen sequenced in a study of T cells in Graves' hyperthyroidism and ophthalmopathy (dated by TCRdb to between 2018 and 2020). Receptor libraries were prepared by multiplex PCR. The sample was run on an Illumina HiSeq 2000. TCR beta CDR3 regions were amplified from RNA transcripts. A first-round RT-PCR of the TCR CDR3 used the HTBI primer set with the Qiagen OneStep RT-PCR kit. TCRdb redid the processing of the public reads, applying fastp at Q25 and MiXCR, and retained in-frame beta chains. Rows with a matching CDR3 protein are joined into one entry that keeps the most common DNA and genes. The sample table shows some 300,000 distinct CDR3 sequences, and about an eighth are seen once. The ten largest clones capture 7.8% of the sample. The specimen was blood. The origin of the receptors is a woman in her 30s with Graves' hyperthyroidism that later progressed to Graves' ophthalmopathy.

This clonotype was counted many times. The chain couples TRBV7-8 to TRBJ2-1; 10 nucleotides align to TRBD2. Germline CDR1 reads SGHVS; CDR2 reads FQNEAQ. This CDR3 has 13 residues. Trimming removed 4 bases from V and 10 bases from J; junction bases left unmatched: 4. The chain's CDR3 is CASSSGLAPEQFF. CDR3 sequence (DNA): TGTGCCAGCAGCTCGGGACTAGCGCCCGAGCAGTTCTTC.

This clonotype was detected many times. The chain carries TRBV20-1 and TRBJ2-3; D possibly corresponds to TRBD2 (7 bases). V was shortened by 0 bases and J by 4 bases, with 17 bases between the two germline ends. CDR1 is DFQATT, CDR2 SNEGSKA, per germline (reference sequence). The CDR3 runs to 16 residues. The DNA of the CDR3 is TGCAGTGCTAGAGATCGGTGGGCGGGGGCAGCAGATACGCAGTATTTT. Its translation is CSARDRWAGAADTQYF.

In this sample, this clonotype turned up a few times. V and J are TRBV6-2 or TRBV6-3 and TRBJ2-3; TRBD2 aligns across 8 bases. From germline, CDR1 is MNHEY and CDR2 SVGEGT. The CDR3 covers 14 residues. J gave up 4 bases and V 8 bases, and 8 bases lay outside the gene matches. The CDR3 coding sequence is TGTGCCAGCCGACATGGACTAGCTGCAGATACGCAGTATTTT. Amino acid sequence: CASRHGLAADTQYF.

This clonotype was seen repeatedly, ten times or more. The rearrangement links TRBV15 to TRBJ2-1; 7 bases align to TRBD2. Germline lookup yields CDR1 LNHNV and CDR2 YYDKDF (reference sequence). V shed 7 bases, J shed 9 bases, and the junction held 9 bases outside the gene matches. The CDR3 is 13 amino acids. This CDR3 reads CATTKTSSSEQFF. The CDR3 bases are TGTGCCACCACCAAGACTAGCTCGAGTGAGCAGTTCTTC.

This clonotype was counted ten times or more. The V gene is TRBV28, the J gene TRBJ2-7; TRBD2 is a possible D gene (6 bases). Per the germline V gene, CDR1 is MDHEN and CDR2 is SYDVKM. The V end was cut by 6 bases, the J end by 0 bases, with 21 bases between. This CDR3 has 17 residues. CDR3 nucleotide sequence: TGTGCCAGCAGGCCGCCCCCCGGGAGCCCGAGCTCCTACGAGCAGTACTTC. Protein: CASRPPPGSPSSYEQYF.

This clonotype was observed at least ten times. The chain carries TRBV28 and TRBJ2-7, with TRBD2 identical over 15 bases. CDR1 MDHEN and CDR2 SYDVKM come from the germline V gene. The V and J ends lost 5 bases and 6 bases, in that order; junction bases with no gene match: 11. There are 17 residues in the CDR3. CDR3 DNA: TGTGCCAGCAGTCCCGGACTAGCGGGAGGGGTTTTTGGCGAGCAGTACTTC. It is translated as CASSPGLAGGVFGEQYF.

This clonotype was counted a few times. V usage is TRBV27 and J usage is TRBJ2-5, with D maybe TRBD2 (6 bases). Germline V gene sequence: CDR1 MNHEY, CDR2 SMNVEV (reference sequence). V shed 5 bases and J shed 4 bases, with 14 bases lying between them. The CDR3 is 14 amino acids. The CDR3 DNA reads TGTGCCAGCAGTACGGGGGTCTATCCAGAGACCCAGTACTTC. It is translated as CASSTGVYPETQYF.

The chain combines TRBV6-2 or TRBV6-3 with TRBJ2-2; D ambiguous. Germline loops: CDR1 MNHEY, CDR2 SVGEGT. V was pared by 8 bases and J by 2 bases, with 12 bases between. CDR3 length equals 14 residues. CDR3 residues: CASDRRRNTGELFF. The CDR3 DNA reads as TGTGCCAGCGACCGTCGACGTAACACCGGGGAGCTGTTTTTT.

The rearrangement joins TRBV29-1 to TRBJ2-1; the match to TRBD1 covers 8 bases. The J segment lost 1 base and the V segment lost 1 base, leaving 6 bases of the junction unmatched. CDR1 and CDR2 from the germline V gene are SQVTM and ANQGSEA. This CDR3 spans 16 amino acids. The CDR3 DNA sequence: TGCAGCGTTGAAGCCCCAGACAGGGGTTCCTACAATGAGCAGTTCTTC. Protein: CSVEAPDRGSYNEQFF.

This clonotype was observed at least ten times. The chain recombines TRBV3-1 with TRBJ2-5; a possible D gene is TRBD1 (5 bases). Trimming shortened V by 1 base and J by 1 base, and 10 bases separated the two germline ends. Germline V CDR1 and CDR2: LGHDT, YNNKEL (reference sequence). CDR3 length: 15 residues. The CDR3 DNA is TGTGCCAGCAGCCAAGGTCCGACAGTCCAAGAGACCCAGTACTTC. Protein sequence: CASSQGPTVQETQYF.